This T cell receptor (beta chain) originates from a study of blood T cell repertoires in COVID-19. Across the whole study: From T cells, B-cell-depleted T cells, or PBMCs came the material, which was cDNA or gDNA.

TCRdb keeps only in-frame clones here, not all; method: immunoSEQ multiplex PCR. The sample includes some 310,000 clones, 90% of them seen just once. The CDR3 has 12 residues. The ends lost 4 bases at V and 7 bases at J; junction bases unmatched: 5. In germline, CDR1 is SQVTM, CDR2 ANQGSEA. Patients in Seattle were enrolled during active infection, then followed longitudinally. The chain couples TRBV29-1 to TRBJ1-2; TRBD1 matches at 8 bases. The sample taken for sequencing was peripheral blood. This receptor was obtained from a woman aged 25-40 years with COVID-19, enrolled during active disease. As DNA, the CDR3 is TGCAGCGTTGGTGGCGGACAGGGTGGCTACACCTTC. Translation: CSVGGGQGGYTF.